The 24 T cell receptor beta chains reported below all come from one sample, sequenced in a study of shared clonotypes between healthy human individuals. Sequencing was performed with immunoSEQ multiplex PCR; in TCRdb, only in-frame clones are kept and a portion is missing. The repertoire holds more than 2 million clones, with about 94% as singletons. Sample: naive CD4+ T cells sorted from blood. The subset here: CD45RA+ positively selected. The receptors here all came from a man aged 18 to 35 in good health.

The V call is TRBV6-5, the J call TRBJ1-1; a weak D match, TRBD1 (5 bases). Germline CDR1 and CDR2: MNHEY and SVGAGI. V was cut by 4 bases and J by 6 bases, with 18 bases left in between. The CDR3 is 15 amino acids. The DNA for the CDR3 is TGTGCCAGCAGTTCGTCGGCGAGGGGCGCGCCTGAAGCTTTCTTT. Translating gives CASSSSARGAPEAFF.

J is TRBJ2-3 and V is TRBV10-3; 11 nucleotides match TRBD2. This CDR3 comprises 15 residues. With 6 bases clipped from V and 2 bases from J, the junction kept 4 bases outside the gene matches. The germline V gene has CDR1 ENHRY and CDR2 SYGVKD. DNA for the CDR3: TGTGCCATCAGAGGGACTAGCGGACCCACAGATACGCAGTATTTT. Protein: CAIRGTSGPTDTQYF.

V and J are TRBV6-7 and TRBJ2-7; 10 nucleotides line up with TRBD2. TRBV6-7 counts as an open reading frame of uncertain function. The CDR3 totals 17 residues. With 0 bases clipped from V and 2 bases from J, the junction kept 7 bases outside the gene matches. For the CDR3, the DNA is TGTGCCAGCAGTTACTCTGAAAGCGGGAGGGCTCCCTACGAGCAGTACTTC. This gives the protein CASSYSESGRAPYEQYF.

The chain has TRBV6-5 and TRBJ1-2; 8 bases map to TRBD1. Germline V gene sequence: CDR1 MNHEY, CDR2 SVGAGI. The ends lost 4 bases at V and 3 bases at J; junction bases unmatched: 10. This CDR3 comprises 16 residues. The CDR3 reads CASSSIDRGRHYGYTF. The CDR3 bases are TGTGCCAGCAGTTCCATCGACAGGGGAAGGCACTATGGCTACACCTTC.

The chain uses TRBV5-6 and TRBJ2-7; the match to TRBD1 covers 8 bases. The CDR3 sequence is 15 residues long. V gave up 0 bases and J gave up 7 bases; unmatched junction bases: 9. Germline CDR1 is SGHDT and CDR2 is YYEEEE. The chain's CDR3 is CASSLGARGLDEQYF. CDR3 bases: TGTGCCAGCAGCTTGGGGGCCAGGGGGCTCGATGAGCAGTACTTC.

The chain links TRBV5-8 to TRBJ1-2; possible D gene TRBD1, 5 bases. CDR3 length: 14 amino acids. V gave up 5 bases and J gave up 5 bases, with 16 bases separating them. Germline V lookup: CDR1 SGHTS, CDR2 YDEGEE. CDR3 sequence reads: CASSHPGGFYGYTF. CDR3 coding DNA: TGTGCCAGCAGTCATCCGGGGGGGTTTTATGGCTACACCTTC.

The V gene is TRBV5-1, the J gene TRBJ2-7; D ambiguous. The CDR3 has 14 amino acids. CDR1 and CDR2 from the germline V gene are SGHRS and YFSETQ. V was pared by 0 bases and J by 3 bases, with 10 bases between. The CDR3 nucleotides are TGCGCCAGCAGCTTGGAGATGGTGGGCTACGAGCAGTACTTC. This sequence encodes CASSLEMVGYEQYF.

Comment on this clone: The same CDR3 can be traced to other DNA sequences in this sample. The V gene is TRBV5-1, the J gene TRBJ2-2, with TRBD1 matching over 9 bases. CDR1 and CDR2 from the germline V gene are SGHRS and YFSETQ. J gave up 1 base and V 4 bases, and 5 bases lay outside the gene matches. The CDR3 consists of 16 residues. CDR3 residues: CASSPGTGLNTGELFF. The CDR3, as DNA: TGCGCCAGCAGCCCGGGGACAGGGCTGAACACCGGGGAGCTGTTTTTT. Looking up the rest from reference TRBV5-1 and TRBJ2-2 gives the full variable domain: KAGVTQTPRYLIKTRGQQVTLSCSPISGHRSVSWYQQTPGQGLQFLFEYFSETQRNKGNFPGRFSGRQFSNSRSEMNVSTLELGDSALYLCASSPGTGLNTGELFFGEGSRLTVL.

The chain combines TRBV5-1 with TRBJ1-4; D ambiguous. This CDR3 contains 15 residues. From germline, CDR1 is SGHRS and CDR2 YFSETQ. Trimming removed 0 bases from V and 4 bases from J, with 10 bases in between. CDR3 protein: CASSLVAENNEKLFF. In DNA, the CDR3 is TGCGCCAGCAGCTTGGTAGCGGAGAATAATGAAAAACTGTTTTTT.

A few counts support this clone. The rearrangement joins TRBV9 to TRBJ1-2; D remains unclear. The CDR3 has 13 amino acids. V dropped 4 bases and J dropped 4 bases, with 11 bases sitting between them. CDR1 and CDR2 from the germline V gene are SGDLS and YYNGEE. In DNA form, the CDR3 reads TGTGCCAGCAGCACTGTAGAGGGCTATGGCTACACCTTC. It translates to CASSTVEGYGYTF.

This chain connects TRBV5-1 to TRBJ2-7; D uncertain. V was pared by 0 bases and J by 5 bases, with 12 bases between. This CDR3 is built from 14 residues. CDR1 SGHRS and CDR2 YFSETQ come from the germline V gene. In DNA form, the CDR3 reads TGCGCCAGCAGCTTGGTTTCCGGGCTCGACGAGCAGTACTTC. This encodes CASSLVSGLDEQYF.

The chain couples TRBV5-1 to TRBJ2-5; 7 nucleotides agree with TRBD2. Germline V CDR1 and CDR2: SGHRS, YFSETQ. This CDR3 contains 13 residues. V shed 5 bases and J 4 bases; nucleotides not matched to a gene: 5. CDR3 in amino acids: CASRWEGRETQYF. CDR3 bases: TGCGCCAGCAGATGGGAGGGCCGAGAGACCCAGTACTTC.

V and J are TRBV5-5 and TRBJ2-7, with TRBD1 matching 7 bases. The CDR3 runs to 15 residues. V shed 4 bases, J shed 0 bases, and the junction held 7 bases outside the gene matches. CDR1 is SGHKS, CDR2 YYEKEE, per germline (reference sequence). In DNA form, the CDR3 reads TGTGCCAGCAGCCCGGCCGGGACAGCCTCCTACGAGCAGTACTTC. Its translation is CASSPAGTASYEQYF.

This chain joins TRBV18 and TRBJ1-2; no reliable D call. CDR1 KGHSH and CDR2 LQKENI come from the germline V gene. The V gene lost 6 bases and the J gene lost 5 bases, with 13 bases spanning the gap. The CDR3 is made up of 13 amino acids. CDR3 DNA: TGTGCCAGCTCCCAAGGAGAGAATTATGGCTACACCTTC. Translating it yields CASSQGENYGYTF.

This chain connects TRBV30 to TRBJ1-6; D gene ambiguous. The V end lost 4 bases, the J end lost 5 bases, and 9 bases lay between the germline ends. CDR1 GTSNPN and CDR2 SVGIG come from the germline V gene (reference sequence). CDR3 length: 13 amino acids. The CDR3 bases are TGTGCCTGGACCAACAGCAATAATTCACCCCTCCACTTT. Its protein product is CAWTNSNNSPLHF.

The rearrangement joins TRBV11-2 to TRBJ2-7; D gene uncertain. The CDR3 is 15 residues long. Trimming took 2 bases from V and 5 from J, leaving 16 bases between them. Germline lookup yields CDR1 SGHAT and CDR2 FQNNGV. CDR3 nucleotide sequence: TGTGCCAGCAGCTTAACGGTCTCAGCTGGAAACGAGCAGTACTTC. Translating it yields CASSLTVSAGNEQYF.

The genes are TRBV5-6 and TRBJ2-5; 12 bases are shared with TRBD1. The germline gives CDR1 SGHDT, CDR2 YYEEEE. The CDR3 is 16 residues long. V was clipped by 3 bases and J by 2 bases; unmatched bases: 5. Here the CDR3 reads CASSSRDRGLQETQYF. The CDR3 DNA is TGTGCCAGCAGCTCCCGGGACAGGGGGCTTCAAGAGACCCAGTACTTC.

The rearrangement links TRBV2 to TRBJ1-4, with TRBD1 as a possible D gene (6 bases). The V end was cut by 6 bases, the J end by 8 bases, with 13 bases between. The V gene's germline CDR1 is SNHLY and CDR2 FYNNEI. The CDR3 length is 13 residues. The CDR3: CASSDTGWEKLFF. The CDR3 DNA reads TGTGCCAGCAGCGATACAGGGTGGGAAAAACTGTTTTTT. Together with reference TRBV2 and TRBJ1-4, the CDR3 gives the full variable domain: EPEVTQTPSHQVTQMGQEVILRCVPISNHLYFYWYRQILGQKVEFLVSFYNNEISEKSEIFDDQFSVERPDGSNFTLKIRSTKLEDSAMYFCASSDTGWEKLFFGSGTQLSVL.

The rearrangement uses TRBV5-1 and TRBJ1-6, with a possible D match to TRBD1 (6 bases). The CDR3 covers 16 residues. The germline V and J ends were trimmed by 0 bases and 14 bases, with 21 bases remaining between them. Germline lookup yields CDR1 SGHRS and CDR2 YFSETQ. In DNA form, the CDR3 reads TGCGCCAGCAGCTTGGCCTTCCCAGGGGCGGGTCAGGCCCTCCACTTT. Translated, it gives CASSLAFPGAGQALHF. Drawing the rest from reference TRBV5-1 and TRBJ1-6, the complete variable domain is KAGVTQTPRYLIKTRGQQVTLSCSPISGHRSVSWYQQTPGQGLQFLFEYFSETQRNKGNFPGRFSGRQFSNSRSEMNVSTLELGDSALYLCASSLAFPGAGQALHFGNGTRLTVT.

The chain is built from TRBV2 and TRBJ2-1; D gene uncertain. The ends were cut back, 10 bases at V and 13 bases at J, with 14 bases in the middle. Germline V lookup: CDR1 SNHLY, CDR2 FYNNEI. The CDR3 totals 10 residues. The CDR3 sequence is CATNDLVQFF. The CDR3 DNA follows: TGTGCCACTAACGATTTAGTCCAGTTCTTC.

The chain uses TRBV4-1 and TRBJ1-1; D uncertain. The CDR3 is 15 residues long. In germline, CDR1 is MGHRA, CDR2 YSYEKL. The V end lost 0 bases, the J end lost 1 base, and 9 bases lay between the germline ends. The CDR3 DNA is TGCGCCAGCAGCCAAGATTGGCAGAGGAACACTGAAGCTTTCTTT. Amino acid sequence: CASSQDWQRNTEAFF.

A word on this clone: The identical CDR3 is also encoded by other nucleotide sequences in the sample. The chain joins TRBV2 to TRBJ1-1; D is undetermined. Per germline, CDR1 SNHLY and CDR2 FYNNEI. Trimming left V 4 bases short and J 5 bases short, with 5 bases between. This CDR3 region has 11 residues. The CDR3 DNA is TGTGCCAGCAGTGGTAGGACTGAAGCTTTCTTT. Its translation is CASSGRTEAFF.

V is TRBV28 and J is TRBJ1-5; possible D gene TRBD1, 6 bases. Trimming removed 7 bases from V and 6 bases from J, with 16 bases in between. The germline CDR1 and CDR2 sequences are MDHEN and SYDVKM. The CDR3 contains 14 residues. DNA of the CDR3: TGTGCCAGCAACCTCGGGGGGGGCGGTCAGCCCCAGCATTTT. Translation gives CASNLGGGGQPQHF.

This chain joins TRBV9 and TRBJ2-7, with D possibly being TRBD1 (7 bases). The germline gives CDR1 SGDLS, CDR2 YYNGEE. V was shortened by 4 bases and J by 6 bases, with 20 bases between the two germline ends. The CDR3 spans 15 residues. The CDR3: CASSTRQGLSAEQYF. DNA of the CDR3: TGTGCCAGCAGCACTAGACAGGGACTTTCCGCCGAGCAGTACTTC.